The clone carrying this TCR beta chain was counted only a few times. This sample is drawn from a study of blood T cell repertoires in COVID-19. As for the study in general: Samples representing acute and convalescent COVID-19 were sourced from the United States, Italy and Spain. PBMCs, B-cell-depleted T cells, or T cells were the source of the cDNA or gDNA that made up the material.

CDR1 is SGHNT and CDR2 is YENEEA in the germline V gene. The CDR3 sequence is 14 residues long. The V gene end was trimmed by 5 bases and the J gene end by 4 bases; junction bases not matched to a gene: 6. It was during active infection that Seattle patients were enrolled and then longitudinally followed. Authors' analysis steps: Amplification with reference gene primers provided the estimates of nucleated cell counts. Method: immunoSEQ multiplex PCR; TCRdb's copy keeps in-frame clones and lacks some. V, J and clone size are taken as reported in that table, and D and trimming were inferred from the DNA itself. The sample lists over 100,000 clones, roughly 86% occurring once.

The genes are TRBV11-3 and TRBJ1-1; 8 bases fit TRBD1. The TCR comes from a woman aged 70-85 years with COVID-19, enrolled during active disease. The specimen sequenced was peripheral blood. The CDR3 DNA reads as TGTGCCAGCAGCCTACAGGGGGAGGGCACTGAAGCTTTCTTT. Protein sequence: CASSLQGEGTEAFF.